The 26 T cell receptor beta chains below all came from one sample that was sequenced in a study of T cells after yellow fever vaccination. One entry per CDR3 protein, called by TCRdb with MiXCR from the 5' RACE reads. The repertoire holds fewer than 650,000 distinct CDR3 sequences, with 20% to 25% as singletons. Specimen: PBMCs, collected more than 20 days after the first yellow fever vaccination. These receptor sequences come from a man between 18 and 35 years old who received the YFV17D yellow fever vaccine.

The chain couples TRBV20-1 to TRBJ1-5; D remains unclear. CDR1 is DFQATT, CDR2 SNEGSKA, per germline (reference sequence). The V end was cut by 4 bases, the J end by 5 bases, with 12 bases between. This CDR3 comprises 13 residues. CDR3 sequence: CSATTGRYQPQHF. DNA for the CDR3: TGCAGTGCTACAACTGGACGGTATCAGCCCCAGCATTTT.

The V and J genes are TRBV12-3 or TRBV12-4 and TRBJ2-2; 13 bases map to TRBD2. The CDR3 length is 15 residues. Trimming at V came to 6 bases and at J to 6 bases, leaving 4 bases not matched to a gene. DNA for the CDR3: TGTGCCAGCAGCCCCGGGACTAGCGGGGCCGGGGAGCTGTTTTTT. It is translated as CASSPGTSGAGELFF.

This chain links TRBV7-3 with TRBJ2-5, with D tentatively TRBD2 (7 bases). The V gene's germline CDR1 is SGHTA and CDR2 FQGTGA. The length of the CDR3 is 15 residues. V was cut by 2 bases and J by 4 bases, with 14 bases left in between. The CDR3 spells CASSLRGASGETQYF. CDR3 nucleotide sequence: TGTGCCAGCAGCTTACGGGGGGCCTCTGGAGAGACCCAGTACTTC.

This clonotype was seen a few times. The gene calls are TRBV5-1 and TRBJ2-7, with D perhaps being TRBD1 or TRBD2 (5 bases each). Germline V CDR1 and CDR2: SGHRS, YFSETQ. Trimming shortened V by 4 bases and J by 3 bases, and 14 bases separated the two germline ends. The CDR3 contains 14 residues. CDR3 protein: CASSLRLGVYEQYF. CDR3 sequence (DNA): TGCGCCAGCAGCCTGAGATTGGGGGTCTACGAGCAGTACTTC.

The chain uses TRBV28 and TRBJ2-3; TRBD2 matches 9 bases. CDR3 length: 13 residues. Germline V gives CDR1 MDHEN, CDR2 SYDVKM. V lost 7 bases to trimming and J lost 5 bases; unmatched junction nucleotides: 4. CDR3 loop: CASTPSGVDTQYF. In DNA, the CDR3 is TGTGCCAGCACGCCTAGCGGGGTAGATACGCAGTATTTT.

The rearrangement joins TRBV14 to TRBJ2-1; D is unclear. The CDR3 is 14 amino acids. The V end was cut by 4 bases, the J end by 3 bases, with 10 bases between. Germline values: CDR1 SGHDN, CDR2 FVKESK. The CDR3 sequence is CASSPSGIYNEQFF. CDR3 bases: TGTGCCAGCAGCCCATCGGGTATCTACAATGAGCAGTTCTTC.

Only a few counts were recorded for this clonotype. The chain is built from TRBV6-6 and TRBJ2-1; D gene ambiguous. The CDR3 covers 12 residues. CDR1 MNHNY and CDR2 SVGAGI come from the germline V gene (reference sequence). V lost 0 bases, J lost 9 bases, and 6 bases lay in between. CDR3 in DNA: TGTGCCAGCAGTTACTCACTCCTTGAGCAGTTCTTC. Its protein product is CASSYSLLEQFF.

J is TRBJ1-1 and V is TRBV10-3; D gene unclear. The V gene's germline CDR1 is ENHRY and CDR2 SYGVKD. The V end was cut by 7 bases, the J end by 1 base, with 16 bases between. CDR3 length: 15 amino acids. The CDR3 reads CAITREQTPNTEAFF. CDR3 sequence (DNA): TGTGCCATCACCAGAGAACAAACCCCGAACACTGAAGCTTTCTTT.

This clonotype was picked up a small number of times. The chain links TRBV5-1 to TRBJ2-5; D may correspond to TRBD1 or TRBD2 (6 bases each). From germline, CDR1 is SGHRS and CDR2 YFSETQ. CDR3 length: 15 amino acids. The V gene lost 4 bases and the J gene lost 5 bases, with 18 bases spanning the gap. This chain's CDR3 is CASSPGAGSEETQYF. In DNA, the CDR3 is TGCGCCAGCAGCCCGGGGGCGGGGAGCGAGGAGACCCAGTACTTC. The whole variable domain, filled in from reference TRBV5-1 and TRBJ2-5, reads KAGVTQTPRYLIKTRGQQVTLSCSPISGHRSVSWYQQTPGQGLQFLFEYFSETQRNKGNFPGRFSGRQFSNSRSEMNVSTLELGDSALYLCASSPGAGSEETQYFGPGTRLLVL.

V usage is TRBV10-3 and J usage is TRBJ1-1; 8 positions match TRBD1. The CDR3 runs 12 residues. J gave up 4 bases and V 6 bases, and 1 base lay outside the gene matches. Germline values: CDR1 ENHRY, CDR2 SYGVKD. CDR3 amino acids: CAIRGTGTEAFF. The DNA of the CDR3 is TGTGCCATCAGAGGGACAGGCACTGAAGCTTTCTTT.

This clonotype has only a few counts. J is TRBJ1-2 and V is TRBV7-2; unclear D gene. This CDR3 is 13 amino acids long. The germline gives CDR1 SGHTA, CDR2 FQGNSA. V was cut by 6 bases and J by 4 bases, with 12 bases left in between. This chain's CDR3 is CASSQDMSYGYTF. The CDR3 nucleotides read TGTGCCAGCAGTCAAGACATGTCCTATGGCTACACCTTC.

The rearrangement links TRBV6-4 to TRBJ1-1; 11 bases match TRBD1. The CDR3 has 16 residues. Germline CDR1 reads MRHNA; CDR2 reads SNTAGT. The J segment lost 4 bases and the V segment lost 4 bases, leaving 8 bases of the junction unmatched. The CDR3 loop reads CASSARTGGLVTEAFF. For the CDR3, the DNA is TGTGCCAGCAGTGCAAGGACAGGGGGCTTGGTCACTGAAGCTTTCTTT.

This clonotype was detected only once. The chain is built from TRBV4-1 and TRBJ2-4, with D possibly being TRBD1 (6 bases). V dropped 1 base and J dropped 4 bases, with 14 bases sitting between them. The CDR3 spans 16 residues. Germline V gene lookup returns CDR1 MGHRA and CDR2 YSYEKL. The CDR3 protein is CASSQGGQSGKNIQYF. The CDR3 coding sequence is TGCGCCAGCAGCCAAGGGGGACAATCGGGTAAAAACATTCAGTACTTC.

The chain employs TRBV12-3 or TRBV12-4 and TRBJ2-1, with 10 bases identical to TRBD1. CDR3 length: 17 amino acids. V was pared by 2 bases and J by 0 bases, with 4 bases of the junction left unmatched. CDR3 bases: TGTGCCAGCAGTTTAAGGACAGGGGGGTTCTCCTACAATGAGCAGTTCTTC. Protein product: CASSLRTGGFSYNEQFF.

The chain combines TRBV7-3 with TRBJ2-2; D is possibly TRBD1 or TRBD2 (5 bases each). The length of the CDR3 is 15 residues. Germline lookup yields CDR1 SGHTA and CDR2 FQGTGA. Trimming removed 2 bases at V and 3 bases at J, with 10 bases between. CDR3 sequence: CASSLWGSDTGELFF. CDR3 coding DNA: TGTGCCAGCAGCTTATGGGGGTCCGACACCGGGGAGCTGTTTTTT. Complete variable domain (other parts from reference TRBV7-3 and TRBJ2-2): GAGVSQTPSNKVTEKGKYVELRCDPISGHTALYWYRQSLGQGPEFLIYFQGTGAADDSGLPNDRFFAVRPEGSVSTLKIQRTERGDSAVYLCASSLWGSDTGELFFGEGSRLTVL.

This clonotype occurred a few times. V and J are TRBV25-1 and TRBJ1-2; D call uncertain. Trimming left V 3 bases short and J 7 bases short, with 15 bases between. CDR1 is MGHDK, CDR2 SYGVNS, per germline. The CDR3 is 14 residues long. In DNA form, the CDR3 reads TGTGCCAGCAGTGAGACCCACCTTTTGGGTGGCTACACCTTC. Amino acid sequence: CASSETHLLGGYTF.

This chain joins TRBV19 and TRBJ2-5; 12 nucleotides agree with TRBD1. The CDR3 sequence is 15 residues long. In germline, CDR1 is LNHDA, CDR2 SQIVND (reference sequence). The trim removed 5 bases at V and 5 bases at J, leaving 6 bases unmatched. The CDR3 protein is CASSQGTGGAETQYF. The CDR3 nucleotides read TGTGCCAGTAGTCAAGGGACAGGGGGCGCGGAGACCCAGTACTTC.

The chain has TRBV7-3 and TRBJ1-2; 7 bases map to TRBD1. CDR1 is SGHTA, CDR2 FQGTGA, per germline. J lost 7 bases, V lost 4 bases, and 15 bases had no gene match. The length of the CDR3 is 16 residues. The CDR3 spells CASSSTRQGGKGGYTF. CDR3 in DNA: TGTGCCAGCAGCTCAACCAGACAGGGAGGAAAGGGTGGCTACACCTTC.

There are a few counts of this clonotype. The V gene is TRBV20-1, the J gene TRBJ1-6; no definite D call. V lost 0 bases, J lost 0 bases, and 9 bases lay in between. The CDR3 has 16 amino acids. Germline lookup yields CDR1 DFQATT and CDR2 SNEGSKA (reference sequence). The CDR3, as DNA: TGCAGTGCTAGAGACCCGACTTCCTCCTATAATTCACCCCTCCACTTT. Translation gives CSARDPTSSYNSPLHF.

The chain has TRBV6-5 and TRBJ1-2; D may be TRBD1 (5 bases). The CDR3 is made up of 15 amino acids. The V gene lost 1 base and the J gene lost 8 bases, with 17 bases spanning the gap. Germline V gene sequence: CDR1 MNHEY, CDR2 SVGAGI. The CDR3 nucleotides are TGTGCCAGCAGTTACTGGGGACCCGGGACGGAGGGCTACACCTTC. Protein sequence: CASSYWGPGTEGYTF.

The rearrangement uses TRBV6-1 and TRBJ2-1; TRBD1 might be the D (5 bases). V dropped 7 bases and J dropped 6 bases, with 13 bases sitting between them. This CDR3 has 13 amino acids. Germline assignment: CDR1 MNHNS and CDR2 SASEGT. The CDR3 loop is CASKTQGTNEQFF. In DNA, the CDR3 is TGTGCCAGCAAGACGCAGGGCACCAATGAGCAGTTCTTC.

The chain links TRBV29-1 to TRBJ2-7; D remains unclear. CDR1 and CDR2 (germline): SQVTM, ANQGSEA. The CDR3 is 13 residues long. The V and J ends lost 4 bases and 2 bases respectively, with 12 bases between them. The CDR3 reads CSVGSPGPYEQYF. As DNA, the CDR3 is TGCAGCGTTGGATCTCCGGGCCCCTACGAGCAGTACTTC.

This clonotype showed up just a few times. This rearrangement joins TRBV11-2 to TRBJ2-2; 9 bases align to TRBD2. There are 14 residues in the CDR3. Trimming cost V 8 bases and J 4 bases; bases outside gene matches: 5. CDR1 is SGHAT and CDR2 is FQNNGV in the germline V gene. For the CDR3, the DNA is TGTGCCAGCGGACTAGCGTTCGGCACCGGGGAGCTGTTTTTT. Residues: CASGLAFGTGELFF.

This sequence joins TRBV6-1 and TRBJ1-1; maybe TRBD1 (6 bases). V lost 8 bases, J lost 0 bases, and 22 bases lay in between. This CDR3 contains 17 residues. Germline V gene sequence: CDR1 MNHNS, CDR2 SASEGT. CDR3 protein: CASRKFPGDNMNTEAFF. In DNA, the CDR3 is TGTGCCAGCCGTAAGTTCCCCGGGGACAACATGAACACTGAAGCTTTCTTT.

This chain links TRBV5-1 with TRBJ2-5; D possibly uses TRBD1 or TRBD2 (6 bases each). The V and J ends lost 2 bases and 4 bases respectively, with 12 bases between them. The CDR3 contains 14 residues. The germline gives CDR1 SGHRS, CDR2 YFSETQ. The CDR3 DNA sequence: TGCGCCAGCAGCTTAGGGGGGAACGGAGAGACCCAGTACTTC. Its protein is CASSLGGNGETQYF.

The chain joins TRBV20-1 to TRBJ2-5, with 8 bases that match TRBD1. This CDR3 contains 14 residues. CDR1 DFQATT and CDR2 SNEGSKA come from the germline V gene (reference sequence). V dropped 6 bases and J dropped 3; count of bases not matched to a gene: 9. DNA for the CDR3: TGCAGTGCCCCGAAATTGACAGGGGAAGAGACCCAGTACTTC. Its translation is CSAPKLTGEETQYF.